The rows below give T cell receptor beta chains drawn from one sample of a study of shared clonotypes between healthy human individuals. Sequenced by immunoSEQ multiplex PCR; TCRdb stores in-frame clones only, minus some. The profile covers a few hundred thousand clones, with approximately 70% appearing a single time and around 10% taken by the ten largest. The sample comprised memory CD4+ T cells sorted from blood. The receptors originated from a man younger than 45 in good health. Both conserved end residues are trimmed from each CDR3. The order of the fields is J gene, V gene, CDR3 length, CDR3 protein.

J: TRBJ2-5; V: TRBV5-1; length: 15; CDR3: SSSWGTSGTIPGAQY
J: TRBJ1-5; V: TRBV7-2; length: 11; CDR3: ASSADRDAPQH
J: TRBJ1-5; V: TRBV18; length: 12; CDR3: ASSRGTGDQPQH
J: TRBJ1-1; V: TRBV6-5; length: 12; CDR3: ASRLQGHYTEAF
J: TRBJ2-1; V: TRBV29-1; length: 14; CDR3: SVSGGQGTKGNEQF
J: TRBJ1-2; V: TRBV5-8; length: 13; CDR3: ASSPRLTGAYGYT
J: TRBJ1-2; V: TRBV2; length: 12; CDR3: ASIPDREKRGYT
J: TRBJ2-2; V: TRBV30; length: 12; CDR3: AWSVGTSTGELF
J: TRBJ2-7; V: TRBV5-4; length: 12; CDR3: ASSLWGSSYEQY
J: TRBJ1-5; V: TRBV6-5; length: 12; CDR3: ASRPDRGIEPQH
J: TRBJ2-1; V: TRBV9; length: 14; CDR3: ASSIAPSSSYNEQF
J: TRBJ2-5; V: TRBV15; length: 15; CDR3: ATSRVESSGSGETQY
J: TRBJ1-5; V: TRBV27; length: 13; CDR3: ASSLSPGLNQPQH
J: TRBJ2-2; V: TRBV10-2; length: 17; CDR3: ASSEFLRIGLAGAGELF
J: TRBJ1-4; V: TRBV7-2; length: 12; CDR3: ASSLEWGNEKLF
J: TRBJ2-3; V: TRBV7-8; length: 14; CDR3: ASSLPIFASTDTQY
J: TRBJ1-1; V: TRBV10-2; length: 15; CDR3: ASSRGDSAQEGTEAF
J: TRBJ2-2; V: TRBV19; length: 13; CDR3: ASRQPGGNTGELF
J: TRBJ2-1; V: TRBV5-1; length: 12; CDR3: ASSLAPTYNEQF
J: TRBJ2-3; V: TRBV7-9; length: 12; CDR3: ASITGTRPDTQY
J: TRBJ2-3; V: TRBV5-1; length: 14; CDR3: ASSRGLAESTDTQY
J: TRBJ1-4; V: TRBV25-1; length: 11; CDR3: ASSEFQGNGLF
J: TRBJ1-2; V: TRBV11-2; length: 11; CDR3: ASSQKSVSGYT
J: TRBJ2-3; V: TRBV5-4; length: 12; CDR3: ASSLFRLAYTQY
J: TRBJ2-1; V: TRBV7-6; length: 10; CDR3: ASSLGDNEQF
J: TRBJ2-5; V: TRBV5-5; length: 14; CDR3: ASSSSTGGIGETQY
J: TRBJ1-1; V: TRBV5-1; length: 12; CDR3: ASSQDSINTEAF
J: TRBJ2-7; V: TRBV7-8; length: 13; CDR3: ASSAGTSAPYEQY
J: TRBJ1-1; V: TRBV4-1; length: 11; CDR3: ASSQDYPGWAF
J: TRBJ1-2; V: TRBV19; length: 10; CDR3: ASSNGHYGYT
J: TRBJ2-1; V: TRBV18; length: 13; CDR3: ASSPSMASYNEQF
J: TRBJ2-3; V: TRBV5-6; length: 13; CDR3: ASSPWDRRTDTQY